The T cell receptor beta chain under discussion was sequenced for a study of T-cell memory formation after mild COVID-19. Study background: The study found TCR clusters largely donor specific. Study-wide points: Pre-infection memory harbored some responding clones, suggesting cross-reactive memory joined.

This clonotype has at least ten counts. The antigen is unknown. The authors produced TCR alpha and TCR beta cDNA libraries with sample barcodes and UMIs by 5'RACE using constant-segment primers. TCRdb used MiXCR to reprocess the 5' RACE reads, holding one entry per CDR3 protein. The data show fewer than 700,000 distinct CDR3 sequences, about a sixth seen once. Looked up from germline, CDR1 is SGHRS and CDR2 is YFSETQ. V shed 0 bases and J shed 6 bases, with 20 bases lying between them. This CDR3 has 17 residues. The specimen sequenced was PBMCs or a T cell subset sorted from them (not recorded which). This receptor was identified in an adult woman who had mild COVID-19 (a few samples of this study predate the infection). Cell type and time point are not known. The chain employs TRBV5-1 and TRBJ2-3, with D possibly matching TRBD2 (5 bases). The CDR3 bases are TGCGCCAGCAGCTTGGCGCGGGCGTCTGCCGGGTCCGATACGCAGTATTTT. Amino acids: CASSLARASAGSDTQYF.